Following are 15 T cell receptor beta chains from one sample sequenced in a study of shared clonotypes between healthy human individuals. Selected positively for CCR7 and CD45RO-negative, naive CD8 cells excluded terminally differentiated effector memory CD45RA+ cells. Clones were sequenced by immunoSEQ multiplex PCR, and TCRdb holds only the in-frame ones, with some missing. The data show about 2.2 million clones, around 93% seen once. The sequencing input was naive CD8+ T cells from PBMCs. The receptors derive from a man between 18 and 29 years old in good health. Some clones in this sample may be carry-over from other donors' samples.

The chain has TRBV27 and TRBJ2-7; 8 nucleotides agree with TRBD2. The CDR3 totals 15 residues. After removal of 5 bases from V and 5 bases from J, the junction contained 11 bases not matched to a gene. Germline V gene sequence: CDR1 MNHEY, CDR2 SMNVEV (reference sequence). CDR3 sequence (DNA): TGTGCCAGCAGTCACCCTTCAGCGGGAGCTAACGAGCAGTACTTC. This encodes CASSHPSAGANEQYF.

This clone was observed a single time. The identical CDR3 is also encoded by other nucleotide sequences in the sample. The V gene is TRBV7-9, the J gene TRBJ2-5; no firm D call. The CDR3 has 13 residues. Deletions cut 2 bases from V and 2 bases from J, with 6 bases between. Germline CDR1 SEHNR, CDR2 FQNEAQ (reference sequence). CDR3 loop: CASSLSEQETQYF. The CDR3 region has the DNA TGTGCCAGCAGCTTAAGTGAACAAGAGACCCAGTACTTC.

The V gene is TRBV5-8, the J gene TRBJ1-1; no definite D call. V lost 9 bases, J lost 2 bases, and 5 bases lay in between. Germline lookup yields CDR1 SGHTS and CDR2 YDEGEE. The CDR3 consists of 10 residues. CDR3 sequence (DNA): TGTGCCAACACTAACACTGAAGCTTTCTTT. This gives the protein CANTNTEAFF.

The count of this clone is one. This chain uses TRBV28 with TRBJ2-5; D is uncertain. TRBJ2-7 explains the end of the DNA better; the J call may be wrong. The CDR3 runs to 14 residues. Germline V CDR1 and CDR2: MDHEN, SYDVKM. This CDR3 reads CASSPNPSPDEQYF. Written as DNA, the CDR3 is TGTGCCAGCAGTCCGAACCCTTCTCCCGACGAGCAGTACTTC.

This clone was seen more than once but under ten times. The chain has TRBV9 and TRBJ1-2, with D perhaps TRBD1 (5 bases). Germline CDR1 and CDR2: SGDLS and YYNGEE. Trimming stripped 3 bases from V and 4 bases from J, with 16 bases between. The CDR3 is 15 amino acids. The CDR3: CASSAGRSFFYGYTF. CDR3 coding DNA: TGTGCCAGCAGCGCGGGACGGAGTTTCTTCTATGGCTACACCTTC.

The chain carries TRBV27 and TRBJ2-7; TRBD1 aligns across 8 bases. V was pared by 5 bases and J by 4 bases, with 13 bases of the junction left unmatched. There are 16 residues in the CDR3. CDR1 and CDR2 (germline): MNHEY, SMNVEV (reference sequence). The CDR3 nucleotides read TGTGCCAGCAGTCGTTCCCCCGGGACAGGTCTTTACGAGCAGTACTTC. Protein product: CASSRSPGTGLYEQYF.

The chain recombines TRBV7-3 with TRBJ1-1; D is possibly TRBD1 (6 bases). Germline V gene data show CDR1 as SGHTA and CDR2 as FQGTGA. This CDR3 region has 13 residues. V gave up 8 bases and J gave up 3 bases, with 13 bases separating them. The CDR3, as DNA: TGTGCCAGCGGGGTCGGGGGCCACACTGAAGCTTTCTTT. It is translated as CASGVGGHTEAFF.

CDR3 DNA sequence: TGCGCCAGCAGCCAAGTAACAGGGGTTAAGAACACCGGGGAGCTGTTTTTT. Translating it yields CASSQVTGVKNTGELFF. The rearrangement links TRBV4-1 to TRBJ2-2; 7 bases map to TRBD1. This CDR3 comprises 17 residues. Per the germline V gene, CDR1 is MGHRA and CDR2 is YSYEKL. The V segment lost 1 base and the J segment 1 base; nucleotides outside the gene matches: 6.

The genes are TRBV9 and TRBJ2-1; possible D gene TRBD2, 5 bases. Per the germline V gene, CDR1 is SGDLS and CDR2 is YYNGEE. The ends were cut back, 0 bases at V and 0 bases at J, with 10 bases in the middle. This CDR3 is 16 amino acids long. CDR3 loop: CASSVVTAGSYNEQFF. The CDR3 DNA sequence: TGTGCCAGCAGCGTAGTCACGGCGGGCTCCTACAATGAGCAGTTCTTC. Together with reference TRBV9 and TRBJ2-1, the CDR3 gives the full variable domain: DSGVTQTPKHLITATGQRVTLRCSPRSGDLSVYWYQQSLDQGLQFLIQYYNGEERAKGNILERFSAQQFPDLHSELNLSSLELGDSALYFCASSVVTAGSYNEQFFGPGTRLTVL.

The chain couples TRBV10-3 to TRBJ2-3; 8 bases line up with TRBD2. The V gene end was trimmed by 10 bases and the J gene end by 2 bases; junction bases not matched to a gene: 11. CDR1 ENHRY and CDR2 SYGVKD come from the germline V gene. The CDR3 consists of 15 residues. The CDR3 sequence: CATLPGAGVTDTQYF. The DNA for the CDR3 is TGTGCCACCCTGCCGGGAGCGGGGGTCACAGATACGCAGTATTTT.

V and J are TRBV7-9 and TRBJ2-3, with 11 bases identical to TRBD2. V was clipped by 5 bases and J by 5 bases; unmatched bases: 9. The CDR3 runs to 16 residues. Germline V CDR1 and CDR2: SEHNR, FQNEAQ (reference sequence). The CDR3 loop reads CASSLTSGRGGDTQYF. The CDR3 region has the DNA TGTGCCAGCAGCCTCACTAGCGGGAGAGGGGGAGATACGCAGTATTTT. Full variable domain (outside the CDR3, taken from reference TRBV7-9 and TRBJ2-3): DTGVSQNPRHKITKRGQNVTFRCDPISEHNRLYWYRQTLGQGPEFLTYFQNEAQLEKSRLLSDRFSAERPKGSFSTLEIQRTEQGDSAMYLCASSLTSGRGGDTQYFGPGTRLTVL.

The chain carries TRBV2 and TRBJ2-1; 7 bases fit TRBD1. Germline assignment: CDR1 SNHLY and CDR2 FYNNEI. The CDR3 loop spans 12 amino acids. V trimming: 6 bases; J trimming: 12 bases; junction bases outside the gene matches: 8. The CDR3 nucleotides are TGTGCCAGCAGCCCCACCGGGACAGTGCAGTTCTTC. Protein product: CASSPTGTVQFF.

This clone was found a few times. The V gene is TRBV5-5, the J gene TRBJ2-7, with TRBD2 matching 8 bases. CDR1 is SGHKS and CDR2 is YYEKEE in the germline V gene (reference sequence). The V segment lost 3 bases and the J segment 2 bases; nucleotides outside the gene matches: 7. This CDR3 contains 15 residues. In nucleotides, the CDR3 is TGTGCCAGCAGCTCCCAGGTAGCGGGGCCCTACGAGCAGTACTTC. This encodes CASSSQVAGPYEQYF. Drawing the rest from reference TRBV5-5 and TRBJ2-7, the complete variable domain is DAGVTQSPTHLIKTRGQQVTLRCSPISGHKSVSWYQQVLGQGPQFIFQYYEKEERGRGNFPDRFSARQFPNYSSELNVNALLLGDSALYLCASSSQVAGPYEQYFGPGTRLTVT.

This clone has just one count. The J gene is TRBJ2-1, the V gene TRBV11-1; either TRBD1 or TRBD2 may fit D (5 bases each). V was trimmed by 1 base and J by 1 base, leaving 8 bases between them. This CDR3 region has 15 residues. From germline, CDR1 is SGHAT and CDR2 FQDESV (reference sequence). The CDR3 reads CASSLVEGSYNEQFF. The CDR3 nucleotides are TGTGCCAGCAGCTTAGTAGAGGGGTCCTACAATGAGCAGTTCTTC.

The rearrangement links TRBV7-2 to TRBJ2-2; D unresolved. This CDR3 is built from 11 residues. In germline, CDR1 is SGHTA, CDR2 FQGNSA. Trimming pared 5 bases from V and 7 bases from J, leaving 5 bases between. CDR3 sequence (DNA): TGTGCCAGCAGCACGGGCGGGGAGCTGTTTTTT. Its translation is CASSTGGELFF.